Described below is a single T cell receptor (beta chain) sequence and its context. There are 16 residues in the CDR3. Germline V gene data show CDR1 as SGHRS and CDR2 as YFSETQ. The V segment lost 4 bases and the J segment 2 bases; nucleotides outside the gene matches: 10. This entry comes from a study of technical replicates of blood from a handful of donors. Method: immunoSEQ multiplex PCR; TCRdb's copy keeps in-frame clones and lacks some. The data show 75,000 to 90,000 clones, around 90% seen once. The V gene is TRBV5-1, the J gene TRBJ2-3; 7 nucleotides line up with TRBD2. The clonotype originates from a human donor in good health. The sequenced material came from T cells isolated from PBMCs. CDR3 loop: CASSLQIAGHTDTQYF. The DNA of the CDR3 is TGCGCCAGCAGCCTACAGATAGCGGGCCACACAGATACGCAGTATTTT.